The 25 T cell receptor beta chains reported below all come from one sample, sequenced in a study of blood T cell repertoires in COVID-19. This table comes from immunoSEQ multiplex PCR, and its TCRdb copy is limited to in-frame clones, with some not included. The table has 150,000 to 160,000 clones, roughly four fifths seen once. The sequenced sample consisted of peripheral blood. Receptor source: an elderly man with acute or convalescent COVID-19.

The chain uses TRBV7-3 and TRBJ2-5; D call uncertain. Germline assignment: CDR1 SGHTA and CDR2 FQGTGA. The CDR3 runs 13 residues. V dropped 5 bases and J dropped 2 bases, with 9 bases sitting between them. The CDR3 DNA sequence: TGTGCCAGCAGCCGTGACAAGCAAGAGACCCAGTACTTC. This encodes CASSRDKQETQYF.

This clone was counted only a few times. The DNA for the CDR3 is TGTGCCAGCTCGGCAGGGGGTTACACCGGGGAGCTGTTTTTT. Translating it yields CASSAGGYTGELFF. The V gene is TRBV7-3, the J gene TRBJ2-2; the match to TRBD1 covers 7 bases. There are 14 residues in the CDR3. V lost 8 bases to trimming and J lost 3 bases; unmatched junction nucleotides: 6. Germline V lookup: CDR1 SGHTA, CDR2 FQGTGA.

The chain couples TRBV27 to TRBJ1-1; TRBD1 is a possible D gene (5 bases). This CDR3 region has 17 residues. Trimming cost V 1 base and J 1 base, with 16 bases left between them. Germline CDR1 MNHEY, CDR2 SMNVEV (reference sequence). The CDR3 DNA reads TGTGCCAGCAGTTTATTTAATGTTGGACATCCGAACACTGAAGCTTTCTTT. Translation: CASSLFNVGHPNTEAFF.

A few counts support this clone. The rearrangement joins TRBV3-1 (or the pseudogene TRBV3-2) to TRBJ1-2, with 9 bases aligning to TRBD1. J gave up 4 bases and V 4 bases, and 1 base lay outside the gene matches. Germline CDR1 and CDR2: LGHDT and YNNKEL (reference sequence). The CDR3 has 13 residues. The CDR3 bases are TGTGCCAGCAGCCGGGGACAGGGCTATGGCTACACCTTC. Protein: CASSRGQGYGYTF.

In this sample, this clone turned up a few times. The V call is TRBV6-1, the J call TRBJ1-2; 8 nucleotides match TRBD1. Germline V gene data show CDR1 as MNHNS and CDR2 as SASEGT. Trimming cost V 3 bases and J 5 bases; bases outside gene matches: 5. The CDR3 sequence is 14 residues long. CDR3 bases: TGTGCCAGCAGTGAGTGGGACAGGCGATATGGCTACACCTTC. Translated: CASSEWDRRYGYTF.

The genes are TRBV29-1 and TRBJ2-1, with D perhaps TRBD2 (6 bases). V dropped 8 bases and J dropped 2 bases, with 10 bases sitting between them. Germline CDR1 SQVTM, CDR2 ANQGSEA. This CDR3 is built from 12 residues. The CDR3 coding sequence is TGCAGCATTTCGGGGGCCTACAATGAGCAGTTCTTC. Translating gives CSISGAYNEQFF.

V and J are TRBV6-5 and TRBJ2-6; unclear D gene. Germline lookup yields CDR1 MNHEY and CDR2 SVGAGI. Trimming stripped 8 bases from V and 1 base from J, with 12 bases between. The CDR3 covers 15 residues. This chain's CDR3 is CASANPGSGANVLTF. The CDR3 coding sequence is TGTGCCAGCGCGAACCCCGGGTCTGGGGCCAACGTCCTGACTTTC.

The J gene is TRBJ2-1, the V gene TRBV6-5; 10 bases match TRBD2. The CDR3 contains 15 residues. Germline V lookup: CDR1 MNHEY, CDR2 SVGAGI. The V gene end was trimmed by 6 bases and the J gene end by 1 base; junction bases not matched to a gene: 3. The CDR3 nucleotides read TGTGCCAGCAGCCAGACTAGCGGGTCCTACAATGAGCAGTTCTTC. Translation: CASSQTSGSYNEQFF.

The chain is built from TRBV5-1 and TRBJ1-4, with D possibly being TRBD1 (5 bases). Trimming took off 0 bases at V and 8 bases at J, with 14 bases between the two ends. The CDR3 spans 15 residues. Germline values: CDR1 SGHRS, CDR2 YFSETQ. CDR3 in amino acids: CASSLGPGGEEKLFF. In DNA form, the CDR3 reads TGCGCCAGCAGCTTGGGACCGGGGGGAGAAGAAAAACTGTTTTTT.

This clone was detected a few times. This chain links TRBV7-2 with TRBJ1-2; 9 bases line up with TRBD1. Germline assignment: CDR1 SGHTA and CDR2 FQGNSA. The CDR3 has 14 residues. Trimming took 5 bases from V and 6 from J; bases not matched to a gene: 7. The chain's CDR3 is CASSPGQGRDGYTF. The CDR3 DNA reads TGTGCCAGCAGCCCTGGACAGGGGAGGGATGGCTACACCTTC.

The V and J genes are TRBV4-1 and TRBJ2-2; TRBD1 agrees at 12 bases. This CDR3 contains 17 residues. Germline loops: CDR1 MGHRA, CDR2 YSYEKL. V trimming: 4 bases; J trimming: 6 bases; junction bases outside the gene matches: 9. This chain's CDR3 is CASSPGQGAFNAGELFF. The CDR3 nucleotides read TGCGCCAGCAGCCCGGGACAGGGGGCGTTTAACGCCGGGGAGCTGTTTTTT.

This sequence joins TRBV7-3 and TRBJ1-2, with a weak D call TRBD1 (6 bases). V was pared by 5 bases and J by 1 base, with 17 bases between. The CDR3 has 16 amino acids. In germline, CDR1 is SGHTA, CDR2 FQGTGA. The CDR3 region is CASSPLGGQNNYGYTF. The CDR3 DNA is TGTGCCAGCAGCCCCCTGGGTGGACAGAATAACTATGGCTACACCTTC.

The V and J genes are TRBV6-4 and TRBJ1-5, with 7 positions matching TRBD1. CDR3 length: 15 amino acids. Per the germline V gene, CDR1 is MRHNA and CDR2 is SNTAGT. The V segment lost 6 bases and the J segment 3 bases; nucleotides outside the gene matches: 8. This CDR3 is CASSDRVEDNQPQHF. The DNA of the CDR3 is TGTGCCAGCAGCGACAGGGTGGAGGACAATCAGCCCCAGCATTTT.

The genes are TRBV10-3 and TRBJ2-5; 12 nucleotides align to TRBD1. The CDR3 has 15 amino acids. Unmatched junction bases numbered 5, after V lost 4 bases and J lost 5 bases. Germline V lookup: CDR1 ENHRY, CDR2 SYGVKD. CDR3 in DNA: TGTGCCATCAGTGCGGGGACAGGGGGCACGGAGACCCAGTACTTC. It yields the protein CAISAGTGGTETQYF.

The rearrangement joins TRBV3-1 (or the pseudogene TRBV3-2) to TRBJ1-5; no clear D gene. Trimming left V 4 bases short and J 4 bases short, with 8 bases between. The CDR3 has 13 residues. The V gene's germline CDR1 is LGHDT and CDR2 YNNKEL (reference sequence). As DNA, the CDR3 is TGTGCCAGCAGCCCCGATCTAAATCAGCCCCAGCATTTT. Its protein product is CASSPDLNQPQHF.

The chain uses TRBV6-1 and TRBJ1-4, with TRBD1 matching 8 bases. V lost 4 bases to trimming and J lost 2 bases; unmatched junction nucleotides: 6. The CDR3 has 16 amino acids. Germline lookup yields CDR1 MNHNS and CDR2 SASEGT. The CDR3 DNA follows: TGTGCCAGCAGTGTAGACAGGGGATGGACTAATGAAAAACTGTTTTTT. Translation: CASSVDRGWTNEKLFF.

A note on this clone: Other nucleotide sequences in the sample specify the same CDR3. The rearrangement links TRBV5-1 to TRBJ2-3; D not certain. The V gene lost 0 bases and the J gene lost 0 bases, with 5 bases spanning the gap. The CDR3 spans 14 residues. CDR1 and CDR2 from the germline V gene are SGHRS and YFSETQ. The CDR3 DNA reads TGCGCCAGCAGCTTGGGAGATAGCACAGATACGCAGTATTTT. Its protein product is CASSLGDSTDTQYF.

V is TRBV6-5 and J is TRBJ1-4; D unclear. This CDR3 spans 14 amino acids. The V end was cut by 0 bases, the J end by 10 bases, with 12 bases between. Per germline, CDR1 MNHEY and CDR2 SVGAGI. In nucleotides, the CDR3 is TGTGCCAGCAGTTACTCGAAGAGACTAGGAAAACTGTTTTTT. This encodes CASSYSKRLGKLFF.

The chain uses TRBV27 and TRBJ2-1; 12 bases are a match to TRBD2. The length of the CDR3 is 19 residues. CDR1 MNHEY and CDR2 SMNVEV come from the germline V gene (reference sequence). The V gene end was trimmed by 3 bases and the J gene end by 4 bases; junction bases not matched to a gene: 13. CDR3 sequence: CASSFRGLAGSLLYNEQFF. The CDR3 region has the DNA TGTGCCAGCAGTTTCAGAGGACTAGCGGGAAGCCTCTTATACAATGAGCAGTTCTTC.

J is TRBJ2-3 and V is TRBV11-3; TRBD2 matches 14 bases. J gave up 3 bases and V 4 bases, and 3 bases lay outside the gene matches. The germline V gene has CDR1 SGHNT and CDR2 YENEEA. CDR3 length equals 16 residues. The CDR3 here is CASSSGLAGATDTQYF. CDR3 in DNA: TGTGCCAGCAGCTCGGGACTAGCGGGGGCAACAGATACGCAGTATTTT. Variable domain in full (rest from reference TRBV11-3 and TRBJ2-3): EAGVVQSPRYKIIEKKQPVAFWCNPISGHNTLYWYLQNLGQGPELLIRYENEEAVDDSQLPKDRFSAERLKGVDSTLKIQPAELGDSAVYLCASSSGLAGATDTQYFGPGTRLTVL.

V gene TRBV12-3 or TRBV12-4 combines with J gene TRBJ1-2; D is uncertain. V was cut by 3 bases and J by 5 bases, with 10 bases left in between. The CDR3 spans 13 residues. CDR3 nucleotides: TGTGCCAGCAGTTTGAACGGTTTATATGGCTACACCTTC. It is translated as CASSLNGLYGYTF.

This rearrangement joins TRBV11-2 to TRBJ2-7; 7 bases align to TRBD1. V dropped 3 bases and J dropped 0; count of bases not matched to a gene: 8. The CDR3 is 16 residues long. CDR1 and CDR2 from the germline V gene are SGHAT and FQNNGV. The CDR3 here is CASSLRQGSFSYEQYF. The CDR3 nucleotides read TGTGCCAGCAGCTTGAGACAGGGCAGTTTCTCCTACGAGCAGTACTTC.

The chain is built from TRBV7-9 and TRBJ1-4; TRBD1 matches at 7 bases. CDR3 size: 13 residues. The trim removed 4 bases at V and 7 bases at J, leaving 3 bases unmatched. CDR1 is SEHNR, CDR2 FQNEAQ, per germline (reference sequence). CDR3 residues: CASSSTGVEKLFF. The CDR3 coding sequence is TGTGCCAGCAGCTCCACAGGGGTTGAAAAACTGTTTTTT. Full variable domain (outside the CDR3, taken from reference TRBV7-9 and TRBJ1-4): DTGVSQNPRHKITKRGQNVTFRCDPISEHNRLYWYRQTLGQGPEFLTYFQNEAQLEKSRLLSDRFSAERPKGSFSTLEIQRTEQGDSAMYLCASSSTGVEKLFFGSGTQLSVL.

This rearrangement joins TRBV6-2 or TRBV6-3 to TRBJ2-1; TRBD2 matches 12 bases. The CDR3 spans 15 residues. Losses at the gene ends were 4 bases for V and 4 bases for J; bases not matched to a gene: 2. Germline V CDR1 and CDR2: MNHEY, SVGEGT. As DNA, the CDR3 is TGTGCCAGCAGTTCGACTAGCGGGGGATACAATGAGCAGTTCTTC. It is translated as CASSSTSGGYNEQFF.

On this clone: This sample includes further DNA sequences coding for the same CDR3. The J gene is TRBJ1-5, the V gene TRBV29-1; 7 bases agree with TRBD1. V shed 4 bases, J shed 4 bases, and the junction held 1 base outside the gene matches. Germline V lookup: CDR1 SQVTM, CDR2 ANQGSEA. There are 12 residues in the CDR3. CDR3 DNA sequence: TGCAGCGTTGGACAGGGAAATCAGCCCCAGCATTTT. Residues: CSVGQGNQPQHF.